This T cell receptor (beta chain) was captured by sequencing in a study of blood T cell repertoires in COVID-19. At the level of the study: Acute and convalescent COVID-19 specimens originated in the United States, Italy and Spain. In each case, the material was cDNA or gDNA derived from T cells, B-cell-depleted T cells, or PBMCs.

Germline V gene data show CDR1 as SEHNR and CDR2 as FQNEAQ (reference sequence). CDR3 length equals 14 residues. V dropped 5 bases and J dropped 7 bases, with 17 bases sitting between them. Under the authors' procedure: Quantification of nucleated cells was approximated via reference gene primer amplification. The method was immunoSEQ multiplex PCR; TCRdb's version includes in-frame clones alone and lacks a portion of them. That table furnishes V, J and clone size, whereas the DNA furnished D and trimming. The sample holds under 170,000 clones, about nine tenths seen once. This clone has only one observation.

The rearrangement uses TRBV7-9 and TRBJ1-1, with D perhaps TRBD1 (6 bases). Sequenced material: peripheral blood. The receptor's source is a woman aged 55-70 years with active or convalescent COVID-19. The DNA for the CDR3 is TGTGCCAGCAGCCCCCGGGGGGCGGGGGGTGAAGCTTTCTTT. Translating it yields CASSPRGAGGEAFF.